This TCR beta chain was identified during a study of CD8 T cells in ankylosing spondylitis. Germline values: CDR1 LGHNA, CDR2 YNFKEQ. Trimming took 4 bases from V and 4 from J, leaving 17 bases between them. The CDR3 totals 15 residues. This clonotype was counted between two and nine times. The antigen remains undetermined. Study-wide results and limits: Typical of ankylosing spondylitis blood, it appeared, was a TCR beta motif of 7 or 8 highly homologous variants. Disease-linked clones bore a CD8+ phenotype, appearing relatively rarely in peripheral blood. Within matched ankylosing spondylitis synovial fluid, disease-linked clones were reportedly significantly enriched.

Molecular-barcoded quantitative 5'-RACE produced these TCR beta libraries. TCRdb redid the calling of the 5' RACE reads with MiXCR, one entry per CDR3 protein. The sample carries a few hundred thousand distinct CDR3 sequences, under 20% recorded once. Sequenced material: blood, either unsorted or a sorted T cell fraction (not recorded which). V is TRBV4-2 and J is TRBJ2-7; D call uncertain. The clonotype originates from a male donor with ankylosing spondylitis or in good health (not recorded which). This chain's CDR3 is CASSPEAGVFYEQYF. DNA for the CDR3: TGTGCCAGCAGCCCAGAGGCAGGAGTCTTTTACGAGCAGTACTTC.